This T cell receptor (beta chain) is drawn from a study of T cell responses to AZD1222 COVID-19 vaccine. It was second doses at about 4 or about 12 weeks that were pooled. TCRdb keeps only in-frame clones here, not all; method: immunoSEQ multiplex PCR. The data show approximately 120,000 clones, with around 90% seen just once and 4.5% to 7% held by the top ten. In its sample, this clone was seen once. What it binds is unknown. Between the trimmed V and J ends, which lost 5 bases and 1 base, there was a span of 15 bases. From germline, CDR1 is SEHNR and CDR2 FQNEAQ (reference sequence). This CDR3 has 16 residues. General study points: Just 5 to 7 AZD1222 recipients were seropositive at baseline.

V is TRBV7-9 and J is TRBJ1-5; D is perhaps TRBD1 (6 bases). The receptor's source is an adult who received the AZD1222 COVID-19 vaccine. The sequenced sample was peripheral blood, obtained 28 days after the second AZD1222 dose. The CDR3 loop reads CASSPARQASNQPQHF. For the CDR3, the DNA is TGTGCCAGCAGCCCCGCTCGACAGGCGAGCAATCAGCCCCAGCATTTT.